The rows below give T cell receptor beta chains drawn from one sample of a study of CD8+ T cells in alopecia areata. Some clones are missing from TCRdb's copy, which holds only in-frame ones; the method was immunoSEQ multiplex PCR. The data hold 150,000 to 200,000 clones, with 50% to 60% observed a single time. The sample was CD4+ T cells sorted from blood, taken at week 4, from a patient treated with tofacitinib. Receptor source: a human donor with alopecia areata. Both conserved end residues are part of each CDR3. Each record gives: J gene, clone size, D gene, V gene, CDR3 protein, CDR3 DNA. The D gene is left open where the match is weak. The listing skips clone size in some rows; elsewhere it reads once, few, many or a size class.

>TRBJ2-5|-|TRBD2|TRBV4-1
CASSRTWTSGGPGGGQETQYF
TGCGCCAGCAGCCGGACCTGGACTAGCGGGGGGCCTGGGGGAGGCCAAGAGACCCAGTACTTC
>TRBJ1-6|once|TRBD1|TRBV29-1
CSAYTVSDRAAPLHF
TGCAGCGCGTACACCGTCTCCGACAGGGCAGCTCCCCTCCACTTT
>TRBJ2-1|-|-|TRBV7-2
CASSSGTPWPFF
TGTGCCAGCAGCTCCGGTACACCATGGCCGTTCTTC
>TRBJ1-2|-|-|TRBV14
CASSQVRFYGYTF
TGTGCCAGCAGCCAAGTCAGGTTCTATGGCTACACCTTC
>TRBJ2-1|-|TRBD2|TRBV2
CASSGEGLAVNEQFF
TGTGCCAGCAGTGGCGAGGGACTAGCGGTTAATGAGCAGTTCTTC
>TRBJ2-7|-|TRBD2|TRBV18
CASSPETDWEGQYF
TGTGCCAGCTCACCAGAGACAGATTGGGAGGGGCAGTACTTC
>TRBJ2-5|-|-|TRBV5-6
CASSWDGQETQYF
TGTGCCAGCAGCTGGGACGGTCAAGAGACCCAGTACTTC
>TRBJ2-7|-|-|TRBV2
CAIQGGPYEQYF
TGTGCCATCCAGGGGGGCCCCTACGAGCAGTACTTC
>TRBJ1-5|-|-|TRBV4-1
CASSQEFDGYNQPQHF
TGCGCCAGCAGCCAAGAATTCGACGGCTACAATCAGCCCCAGCATTTT
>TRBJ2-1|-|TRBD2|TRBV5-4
CASTYDGGAYNEQFF
TGTGCCAGCACTTACGACGGGGGGGCATACAATGAGCAGTTCTTC
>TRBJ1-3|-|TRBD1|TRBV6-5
CASWGQSTSRNTIYF
TGTGCCAGCTGGGGACAGTCGACCTCCCGAAACACCATATATTTT
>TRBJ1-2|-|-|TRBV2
CASSNTLGPGGYTF
TGTGCCAGCAGTAACACACTAGGACCGGGTGGCTACACCTTC
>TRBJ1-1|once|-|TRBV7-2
CASSLSTDSAFF
TGTGCCAGCAGCTTATCGACAGACTCAGCTTTCTTT
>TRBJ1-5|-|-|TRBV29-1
CSVEVQGLANQPQHF
TGCAGCGTTGAAGTGCAGGGTCTCGCCAATCAGCCCCAGCATTTT